This TCR beta chain was recorded in a study of cytomegalovirus exposure and HLA in healthy donors. Trimming cost V 0 bases and J 0 bases; bases outside gene matches: 8. Looked up from germline, CDR1 is GTSNPN and CDR2 is SVGIG (reference sequence). The length of the CDR3 is 16 residues. This clone appeared a single time. Its antigen is still unknown. Study-wide results and limits: There were about 160 TCR beta chains listed as cytomegalovirus-associated. Roughly even sequencing depth across donors was the assumption behind the presence/absence analyses. Some V segments, TRBV6-2 and TRBV6-3 among them, were indistinguishable and were therefore excluded. When a later analysis was performed, an Asian-associated ancestry cluster reportedly had fewer N-insertions than the approximately 690-donor mean.

PCR involved 60 Vbeta and 13 Jbeta primers. Assay used: immunoSEQ multiplex PCR; TCRdb lists only in-frame clones, some missing. This sample yields about 210,000 clones, of which about four fifths are seen a single time; 10% belongs to the top ten. V is TRBV30 and J is TRBJ2-7; the match to TRBD1 covers 7 bases. The clonotype comes from a woman between 45 and 65 years old in good health and CMV-seropositive. Sequenced: PBMCs. In DNA, the CDR3 is TGTGCCTGGAGTGTACTTGGCTGGGACAGCTCCTACGAGCAGTACTTC. Translation gives CAWSVLGWDSSYEQYF.